Presented here are 4 T cell receptor beta chains from one specimen sequenced in a study of radiation and T cells in renal cell carcinoma. Profiling relied on immunoSEQ multiplex PCR, and the TCRdb table lists in-frame clones only, not all of them. Of about 49,000 clones in the sample, approximately 83% were seen once. The time point is: baseline pretreatment blood. Treatment noted: 15 Gy SBRT to primary tumor, nephrectomy 4 weeks later. Sequencing was performed on blood, taken from a patient whose treatment included radiotherapy and nephrectomy. These receptors were taken from a woman aged 70-85 years with renal cell carcinoma.

This clone has only one observation. The chain joins TRBV5-4 to TRBJ1-6; D gene unclear. V lost 3 bases, J lost 7 bases, and 17 bases lay in between. The germline V gene encodes CDR1 SGHNT and CDR2 YYREEE (reference sequence). The CDR3 has 16 amino acids. The CDR3 sequence is CASSSGPSLGNSPLHF. The CDR3 nucleotides are TGTGCCAGCAGCTCAGGTCCCTCCCTGGGGAATTCACCCCTCCACTTT.

CDR3 bases: TGTGCCAGCAGCGGGCCTGGGAGCGGAAACACCATATATTTT. Translation: CASSGPGSGNTIYF. This chain links TRBV28 with TRBJ1-3; D call uncertain. CDR1 and CDR2 (germline): MDHEN, SYDVKM. Trimming left V 6 bases short and J 4 bases short, with 13 bases between. This CDR3 region has 14 residues.

This chain joins TRBV25-1 and TRBJ2-5; TRBD2 might be the D (6 bases). Trimming took off 6 bases at V and 0 bases at J, with 14 bases between the two ends. The CDR3 totals 15 residues. Germline lookup yields CDR1 MGHDK and CDR2 SYGVNS. In DNA form, the CDR3 reads TGTGCCAGCAGATCGGGACTTTTCTACCAAGAGACCCAGTACTTC. This encodes CASRSGLFYQETQYF.

At least ten counts were recorded for this clone. The chain couples TRBV7-2 to TRBJ1-2; D is unclear. The V gene lost 1 base and the J gene lost 0 bases, with 6 bases spanning the gap. Germline-derived CDR1 and CDR2 are SGHTA and FQGNSA. The CDR3 is 14 residues long. CDR3 amino acids: CASSLVEANYGYTF. The CDR3 DNA follows: TGTGCCAGCAGCTTAGTGGAAGCTAACTATGGCTACACCTTC.